What follows are 10 T cell receptor beta chains derived from one specimen sequenced in a study of blood T cells in healthy people across ages. For the second PCR, which ran for 7 to 11 cycles, a sample-barcoded 5' primer and a J-beta primer mix were used. Each CDR3 protein gets one entry after TCRdb re-called the 5' RACE reads with MiXCR. The data show over a million distinct CDR3 sequences, roughly 64% seen once. The sample comprised blood. The source is a man between 18 and 29 years old in good health.

This chain uses TRBV24-1 with TRBJ2-2; D is perhaps TRBD1 (6 bases). Trimming cost V 4 bases and J 6 bases, with 11 bases left between them. Germline CDR1 reads KGHDR; CDR2 reads SFDVKD. The CDR3 loop spans 14 amino acids. In nucleotides, the CDR3 is TGTGCCACCAGTGAAACAGGGTACTCCGGGGAGCTGTTTTTT. Translated: CATSETGYSGELFF.

This clonotype was recorded a few times. The chain recombines TRBV9 with TRBJ1-2; D call uncertain. The V gene lost 1 base and the J gene lost 1 base, with 11 bases spanning the gap. This CDR3 spans 15 amino acids. Germline values: CDR1 SGDLS, CDR2 YYNGEE. The DNA for the CDR3 is TGTGCCAGCAGCGTATCATTAGGAGTTAACTATGGCTACACCTTC. As protein: CASSVSLGVNYGYTF.

This rearrangement joins TRBV29-1 to TRBJ2-2; 8 nucleotides line up with TRBD2. Germline V lookup: CDR1 SQVTM, CDR2 ANQGSEA. The CDR3 length is 14 residues. V dropped 1 base and J dropped 5; count of bases not matched to a gene: 3. Here the CDR3 reads CSVEGLARTGELFF. DNA of the CDR3: TGCAGCGTTGAAGGACTAGCGAGGACCGGGGAGCTGTTTTTT.

This chain connects TRBV29-1 to TRBJ2-7; D may correspond to TRBD1 or TRBD2 (5 bases each). The CDR3 consists of 14 residues. V was clipped by 1 base and J by 7 bases, with 17 bases between them. CDR1 and CDR2 from the germline V gene are SQVTM and ANQGSEA. The CDR3 reads CSVEGGITTTEQYF. Written as DNA, the CDR3 is TGCAGCGTTGAAGGGGGGATTACCACTACGGAGCAGTACTTC.

The V gene is TRBV14, the J gene TRBJ2-5; D perhaps matches TRBD2 (6 bases). Germline V lookup: CDR1 SGHDN, CDR2 FVKESK. The V end lost 1 base, the J end lost 2 bases, and 8 bases lay between the germline ends. This CDR3 region has 14 residues. This CDR3 reads CASSQGGIQETQYF. The CDR3 coding sequence is TGTGCCAGCAGCCAAGGCGGGATTCAAGAGACCCAGTACTTC.

This rearrangement joins TRBV12-5 to TRBJ2-5, with TRBD2 matching over 12 bases. J gave up 11 bases and V 0 bases, and 19 bases lay outside the gene matches. Germline V gives CDR1 LGHNT, CDR2 FRNRAP. The CDR3 runs to 19 residues. The CDR3 reads CASGLVSASGRAIHDEQYF. Written as DNA, the CDR3 is TGTGCTAGTGGTTTGGTATCGGCTAGCGGGAGGGCCATTCATGATGAGCAGTACTTC.

The chain employs TRBV6-5 and TRBJ2-3, with D tentatively TRBD1 or TRBD2 (6 bases each). CDR3 length: 18 amino acids. Trimming cost V 0 bases and J 2 bases, with 18 bases left between them. Germline V gene lookup returns CDR1 MNHEY and CDR2 SVGAGI. The CDR3 DNA reads as TGTGCCAGCAGTTACTCGGTGGCCGGGGGCGCGTCCACAGATACGCAGTATTTT. It codes for CASSYSVAGGASTDTQYF.

Comments on this clonotype: Its ends do not fully match the called genes, so a read error is possible. In DNA, the CDR3 is TGCGCCAGCAGCCAAGTTAGACAGGACGATGGCTACATCTTC. Its protein product is CASSQVRQDDGYIF. The chain has TRBV4-1 and TRBJ1-2; possibly TRBD1 for D (6 bases). Looked up from germline, CDR1 is MGHRA and CDR2 is YSYEKL. The CDR3 consists of 14 residues.

The rearrangement uses TRBV29-1 and TRBJ2-5; TRBD1 agrees at 7 bases. The CDR3 has 15 residues. The junction had 8 bases not matched to a gene; V was cut back by 2 bases and J by 2 bases. The germline gives CDR1 SQVTM, CDR2 ANQGSEA. CDR3 in DNA: TGCAGCGTTGAACTACGGGACAGTCCTCAAGAGACCCAGTACTTC. Encoded protein: CSVELRDSPQETQYF.

Details on this clonotype: A much larger clone is a single base away; this may be a read error. The V gene is TRBV4-3, the J gene TRBJ2-7; D gene unclear. The length of the CDR3 is 14 residues. Per germline, CDR1 LGHNA and CDR2 YSLEER. The CDR3 DNA is TGCGCCAGCGGCCAAGATGATTCCGGCCTTGAGCAGTACTTC. Its protein product is CASGQDDSGLEQYF.